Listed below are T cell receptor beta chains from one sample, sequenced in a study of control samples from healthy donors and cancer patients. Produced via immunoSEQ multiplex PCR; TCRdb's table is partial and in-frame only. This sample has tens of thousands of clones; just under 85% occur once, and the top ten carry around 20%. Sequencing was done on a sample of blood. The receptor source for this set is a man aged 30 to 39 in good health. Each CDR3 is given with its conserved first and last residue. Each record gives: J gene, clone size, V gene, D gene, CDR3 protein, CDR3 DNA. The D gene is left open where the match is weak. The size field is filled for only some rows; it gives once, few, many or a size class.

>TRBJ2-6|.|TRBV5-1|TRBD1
CASSLDRGFSGANVLTF
TGCGCCAGCAGCTTGGACAGGGGGTTTAGTGGGGCCAACGTCCTGACTTTC
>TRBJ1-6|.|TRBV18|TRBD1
CASSRAGQGHSPLHF
TGTGCCAGCTCCCGCGCGGGACAGGGGCACTCACCCCTCCACTTT
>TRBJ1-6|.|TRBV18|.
CASSSRESSYNSPLHF
TGTGCCAGCTCCTCCCGGGAGAGCTCCTATAATTCACCCCTCCACTTT
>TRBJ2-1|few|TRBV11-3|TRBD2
CASSSLGGGADNEQFF
TGTGCCAGCAGCTCCCTGGGCGGGGGGGCGGACAATGAGCAGTTCTTC
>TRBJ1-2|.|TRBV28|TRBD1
CASSPPGQLYGYTF
TGTGCCAGCAGTCCCCCGGGACAGCTCTATGGCTACACCTTC
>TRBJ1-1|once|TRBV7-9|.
CASSLSLNTEAFF
TGTGCCAGCAGCTTGAGTCTGAACACTGAAGCTTTCTTT
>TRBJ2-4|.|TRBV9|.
CASSVGQDIDIQYF
TGTGCCAGCAGCGTAGGACAGGATATTGACATTCAGTACTTC
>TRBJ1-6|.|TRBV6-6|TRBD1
CASKDNRGLSPLHF
TGTGCCAGCAAGGATAACAGGGGGCTTTCACCCCTCCACTTT
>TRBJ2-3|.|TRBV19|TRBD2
CASSKRGGMDTQYF
TGTGCCAGTAGTAAACGCGGGGGGATGGATACGCAGTATTTT
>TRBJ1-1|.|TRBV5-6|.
CASSLRGTEAFF
TGTGCCAGCAGCTTGAGGGGCACTGAAGCTTTCTTT
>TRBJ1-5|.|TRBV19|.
CASSIGGLNQPQHF
TGTGCCAGTAGTATTGGAGGTCTCAATCAGCCCCAGCATTTT
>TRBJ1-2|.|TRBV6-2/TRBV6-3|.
CASSYNKYYGYTF
TGTGCCAGCAGTTATAACAAGTACTATGGCTACACCTTC
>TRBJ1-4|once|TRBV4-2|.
CASSQDAGGAIEKLFF
TGTGCCAGCAGCCAAGATGCTGGGGGGGCAATTGAAAAACTGTTTTTT
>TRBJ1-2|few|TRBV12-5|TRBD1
CASGLVRLGTGDYGYTF
TGTGCTAGTGGTTTGGTACGGCTTGGGACAGGGGATTATGGCTACACCTTC
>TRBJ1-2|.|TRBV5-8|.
CASSLKNAELYGYTF
TGTGCCAGCAGCTTGAAGAACGCCGAACTCTATGGCTACACCTTC
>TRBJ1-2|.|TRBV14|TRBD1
CASSLGGTGDGYTF
TGTGCCAGCAGCCTCGGGGGCACAGGGGATGGCTACACCTTC
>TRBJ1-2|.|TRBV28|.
CASSTPPGGVYGYTF
TGTGCCAGCAGTACCCCGCCGGGAGGTGTCTATGGCTACACCTTC
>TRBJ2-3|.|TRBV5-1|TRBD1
CASSLWGQSTDTQYF
TGCGCCAGCAGCTTATGGGGACAGAGCACAGATACGCAGTATTTT
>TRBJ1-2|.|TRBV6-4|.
CASSAPETSKKENYGYTF
TGTGCCAGCAGTGCCCCAGAGACATCGAAAAAGGAGAACTATGGCTACACCTTC
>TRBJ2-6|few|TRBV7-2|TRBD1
CASSSGQGSSGANVLTF
TGTGCCAGCAGTTCAGGACAGGGGAGCTCTGGGGCCAACGTCCTGACTTTC
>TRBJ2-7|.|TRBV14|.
CASSQSTGLRRGEQYF
TGTGCCAGCAGCCAAAGTACAGGACTGAGGAGGGGCGAGCAGTACTTC
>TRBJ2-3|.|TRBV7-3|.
CASSLKARGQDTQYF
TGTGCCAGCAGCTTAAAGGCTAGAGGGCAAGATACGCAGTATTTT
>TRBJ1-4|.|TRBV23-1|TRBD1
CASQSNTGTAVIRPKEKLFF
TGCGCCAGCCAGAGTAATACCGGGACAGCGGTTATACGACCCAAAGAAAAACTGTTTTTT
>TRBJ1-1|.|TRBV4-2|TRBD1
CASSHITQGTTEAFF
TGTGCCAGCAGCCACATAACACAGGGGACCACTGAAGCTTTCTTT
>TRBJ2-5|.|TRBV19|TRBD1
CASSRQGSQETQYF
TGTGCCAGTAGCAGACAGGGGTCGCAAGAGACCCAGTACTTC
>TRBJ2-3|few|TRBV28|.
CASSLFGDTQYF
TGTGCCAGCAGTTTATTCGGGGATACGCAGTATTTT
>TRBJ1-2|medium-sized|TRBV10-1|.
CASSESVNYGYTF
TGCGCCAGCAGTGAATCGGTTAACTATGGCTACACCTTC
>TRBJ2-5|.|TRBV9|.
CASSPPQGRTQYF
TGTGCCAGCAGCCCCCCGCAAGGGAGGACCCAGTACTTC
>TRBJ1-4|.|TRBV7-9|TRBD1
CASSNRDSGNEKLFF
TGTGCCAGCTCCAACCGGGACAGCGGTAATGAAAAACTGTTTTTT
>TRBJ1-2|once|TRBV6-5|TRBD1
CASSYWGQGRGYTF
TGTGCCAGCAGTTACTGGGGACAGGGGCGCGGCTACACCTTC
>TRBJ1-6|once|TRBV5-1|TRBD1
CASSVDAGQGSSYNSPLHF
TGCGCCAGCAGCGTTGACGCGGGACAGGGGAGCTCCTATAATTCACCCCTCCACTTT
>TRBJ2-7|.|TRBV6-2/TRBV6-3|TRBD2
CASSYRAGGQAYEQYF
TGTGCCAGCAGTTATCGAGCGGGGGGCCAAGCCTACGAGCAGTACTTC
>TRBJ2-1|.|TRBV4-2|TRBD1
CASSQDRGTGIYNEQFF
TGTGCCAGCAGCCAAGATCGGGGGACAGGGATCTACAATGAGCAGTTCTTC
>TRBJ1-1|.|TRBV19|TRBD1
CASSLFRGRKNTEAFF
TGTGCCAGTAGTCTATTCAGGGGGCGGAAGAACACTGAAGCTTTCTTT
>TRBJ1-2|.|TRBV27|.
CASSPFRGAKTGTYYGYTF
TGTGCCAGCAGTCCCTTTCGAGGGGCAAAGACCGGGACCTACTATGGCTACACCTTC
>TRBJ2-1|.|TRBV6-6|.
CASSYPAPSEQFF
TGTGCCAGCAGTTACCCGGCCCCCAGTGAGCAGTTCTTC
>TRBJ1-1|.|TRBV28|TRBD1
CASRYRGSTEAFF
TGTGCCAGCAGATACAGGGGATCAACTGAAGCTTTCTTT
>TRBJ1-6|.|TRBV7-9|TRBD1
CASSLGGQGNSPLHF
TGTGCCAGCAGCTTGGGTGGACAGGGGAATTCACCCCTCCACTTT
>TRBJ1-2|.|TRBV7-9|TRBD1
CASSQTGNYGYTF
TGTGCCAGCAGCCAGACAGGGAACTATGGCTACACCTTC
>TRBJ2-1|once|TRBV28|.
CASSLRTQGPEQFF
TGTGCCAGCAGTTTACGCACCCAGGGTCCTGAGCAGTTCTTC
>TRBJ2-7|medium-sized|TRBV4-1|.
CASSQEDGVENYEQYF
TGCGCCAGCAGCCAAGAAGACGGGGTAGAAAACTACGAGCAGTACTTC
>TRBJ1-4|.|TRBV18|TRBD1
CASSPVTGVAEKLFF
TGTGCCAGCTCACCAGTGACAGGGGTGGCTGAAAAACTGTTTTTT
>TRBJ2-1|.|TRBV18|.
CASSREKTVNYEQFF
TGTGCCAGCTCACGGGAAAAGACAGTTAATTACGAGCAGTTCTTC
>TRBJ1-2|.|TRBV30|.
CAWTAGTYGYTF
TGTGCCTGGACCGCCGGGACGTATGGCTACACCTTC
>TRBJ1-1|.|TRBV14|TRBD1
CASSQDWDRGKGEAFF
TGTGCCAGCAGCCAAGACTGGGACAGGGGCAAGGGTGAAGCTTTCTTT
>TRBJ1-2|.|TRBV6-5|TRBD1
CASSYSGTEILYGYTF
TGTGCCAGCAGTTACTCCGGGACAGAGATTCTCTATGGCTACACCTTC
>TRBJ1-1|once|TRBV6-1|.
CASSEAPAFREAFF
TGTGCCAGCAGTGAAGCCCCAGCCTTTCGGGAAGCTTTCTTT
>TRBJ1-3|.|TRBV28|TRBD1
CASSKYRGPSGNTIYF
TGTGCCAGCAGTAAATACAGGGGGCCCTCTGGAAACACCATATATTTT
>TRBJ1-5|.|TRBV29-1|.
CSVSTGFGQPQHF
TGCAGCGTTTCTACAGGGTTCGGGCAGCCCCAGCATTTT
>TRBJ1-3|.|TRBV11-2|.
CASSLGLGGNTIYF
TGTGCCAGCAGCCTCGGACTTGGTGGAAACACCATATATTTT
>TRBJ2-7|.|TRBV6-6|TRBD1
CASSNTEGQGGYEQYF
TGTGCCAGCAGTAATACCGAGGGACAGGGTGGCTACGAGCAGTACTTC